This T cell receptor (beta chain) was identified during a study of blood T cell repertoires in COVID-19. The method was immunoSEQ multiplex PCR; TCRdb's version includes in-frame clones alone and lacks a portion of them. The sample yields over 200,000 clones, 75% to 90% seen once. Recruitment covered 20 to 25 US areas and drew participants whose ages spanned about 18 to 89 years. Participant-reported clinical history was the basis for cohort assignment. The sample comprised PBMCs or T cells enriched from blood (not recorded which). This TCR was recovered from a woman in her twenties or thirties who had been exposed to COVID-19.

The DNA for the CDR3 is TGTGCCAGCAGCCTAGGGTGGGGCGGCTATGGCTACACCTTC. The encoded protein is CASSLGWGGYGYTF. The chain has TRBV5-8 and TRBJ1-2; D is perhaps TRBD1 (5 bases). There are 14 residues in the CDR3. V dropped 4 bases and J dropped 4 bases, with 14 bases sitting between them. The germline V gene has CDR1 SGHTS and CDR2 YDEGEE. The full variable domain, completed using reference TRBV5-8 and TRBJ1-2, is EAGVTQSPTHLIKTRGQQATLRCSPISGHTSVYWYQQALGLGLQFLLWYDEGEERNRGNFPPRFSGRQFPNYSSELNVNALELEDSALYLCASSLGWGGYGYTFGSGTRLTVV.